This T cell receptor (beta chain) was sequenced in a study of blood T cell repertoires in COVID-19. In terms of age and location, participants ranged from about 18 to 95 years and lived in 24 US areas. Cohort assignment relied on participant-reported clinical history. This clone was seen only once. With 0 bases clipped from V and 3 bases from J, the junction kept 5 bases outside the gene matches. The CDR3 is 16 residues long. Germline CDR1 reads SGHNT; CDR2 reads YYREEE (reference sequence). Here immunoSEQ multiplex PCR was the method, and the copy in TCRdb shows in-frame clones only, minus some. The sample lists about 270,000 clones, 91% occurring once.

This TCR was sampled from a man aged 35 to 55 who had been exposed to COVID-19. J is TRBJ2-3 and V is TRBV5-4; 9 positions match TRBD2. Sequencing was performed on PBMCs or T cells enriched from blood (not recorded which). CDR3 sequence: CASSLVNSGSTDTQYF. The CDR3 nucleotides are TGTGCCAGCAGCTTGGTTAATAGCGGGAGTACAGATACGCAGTATTTT.